Listed here are 21 T cell receptor beta chains from one sample, sequenced in a study of T cells in Graves' hyperthyroidism and ophthalmopathy. TCR beta CDR3 region amplification was performed from RNA transcripts. In the first-round RT-PCR of the TCR CDR3, the HTBI primer set was used. From the multiplex PCR reads, TCRdb called clonotypes with MiXCR, one entry per CDR3 protein. The table lists around 620,000 distinct CDR3 sequences, around 45% of them singletons. The material sequenced was peripheral blood or thyroid tissue (not recorded which). The receptors come from an adult woman with Graves' disease, either hyperthyroidism or ophthalmopathy (not recorded which).

The chain joins TRBV20-1 to TRBJ2-5; unclear D gene. This CDR3 has 11 amino acids. V was pared by 3 bases and J by 2 bases, with 4 bases between. Per the germline V gene, CDR1 is DFQATT and CDR2 is SNEGSKA (reference sequence). The CDR3 region has the DNA TGCAGTGCTAGCCTGCAAGAGACCCAGTACTTC. Protein: CSASLQETQYF.

The J gene is TRBJ2-7, the V gene TRBV11-2; a possible D gene is TRBD2 (6 bases). V was cut by 5 bases and J by 7 bases, with 15 bases left in between. Germline V gene sequence: CDR1 SGHAT, CDR2 FQNNGV. The CDR3 has 13 residues. CDR3: CASSRRGSGEQYF. DNA for the CDR3: TGTGCCAGCAGCCGGAGGGGAAGCGGTGAGCAGTACTTC.

The sample holds one count of this clonotype. The V gene is TRBV20-1, the J gene TRBJ2-7, with D possibly matching TRBD1 (6 bases). Germline CDR1 and CDR2: DFQATT and SNEGSKA (reference sequence). V was cut by 6 bases and J by 2 bases, with 14 bases left in between. The CDR3 consists of 13 residues. This chain's CDR3 is CSAHPGQTYEQYF. CDR3 bases: TGCAGTGCCCACCCGGGACAAACCTACGAGCAGTACTTC.

Only a few counts were recorded for this clonotype. The CDR3 loop reads CASSSDTEKLFF. The CDR3 DNA sequence: TGTGCCAGCAGTTCGGACACGGAAAAACTGTTTTTT. This sequence joins TRBV7-2 and TRBJ1-4; D perhaps matches TRBD1 (5 bases). CDR3 size: 12 residues. The germline V gene has CDR1 SGHTA and CDR2 FQGNSA. The germline V and J ends were trimmed by 6 bases and 8 bases, with 10 bases remaining between them.

J is TRBJ1-4 and V is TRBV20-1; D unresolved. This CDR3 contains 13 residues. Trimming left V 3 bases short and J 4 bases short, with 9 bases between. Germline values: CDR1 DFQATT, CDR2 SNEGSKA (reference sequence). CDR3 in amino acids: CSASSRNNEKLFF. CDR3 DNA: TGCAGTGCTAGCTCCCGAAATAATGAAAAACTGTTTTTT.

The chain couples TRBV5-4 to TRBJ1-2, with a weak D call TRBD1 (5 bases). Between the trimmed V and J ends, which lost 2 bases and 8 bases, there was a span of 22 bases. The CDR3 is 16 amino acids. Germline V gives CDR1 SGHNT, CDR2 YYREEE (reference sequence). CDR3 amino acids: CASSLRPGRVEFGYTF. The DNA for the CDR3 is TGTGCCAGCAGCTTAAGACCGGGACGCGTGGAGTTCGGCTACACCTTC.

This clonotype has a count of ten or more. The V call is TRBV10-3, the J call TRBJ1-1; D uncertain. The germline V gene has CDR1 ENHRY and CDR2 SYGVKD. V was shortened by 3 bases and J by 7 bases, with 12 bases between the two germline ends. The CDR3 totals 13 residues. CDR3 sequence reads: CAISDTRRHEAFF. The DNA of the CDR3 is TGTGCCATCAGTGATACCCGGAGGCATGAAGCTTTCTTT.

This clonotype has at least ten counts. The gene calls are TRBV5-8 and TRBJ1-5; a weak D match, TRBD1 (5 bases). Trimming left V 4 bases short and J 2 bases short, with 16 bases between. The CDR3 runs to 16 residues. Per the germline V gene, CDR1 is SGHTS and CDR2 is YDEGEE. CDR3 nucleotides: TGTGCCAGCAGCCCCGATCCCGACAGTCGCAATCAGCCCCAGCATTTT. This encodes CASSPDPDSRNQPQHF.

This clonotype was seen at least ten times. The chain is built from TRBV2 and TRBJ1-3, with no clear D. The CDR3 contains 15 residues. CDR1 SNHLY and CDR2 FYNNEI come from the germline V gene. The V end was cut by 3 bases, the J end by 0 bases, with 9 bases between. CDR3 sequence: CASSDIRSSGNTIYF. Here the CDR3 DNA reads TGTGCCAGCAGTGACATCAGGAGCTCTGGAAACACCATATATTTT. Filled out from reference TRBV2 and TRBJ1-3, the complete variable domain reads EPEVTQTPSHQVTQMGQEVILRCVPISNHLYFYWYRQILGQKVEFLVSFYNNEISEKSEIFDDQFSVERPDGSNFTLKIRSTKLEDSAMYFCASSDIRSSGNTIYFGEGSWLTVV.

In its sample, this clonotype was seen many times. The chain recombines TRBV5-8 with TRBJ2-7; D is uncertain. Germline CDR1 is SGHTS and CDR2 is YDEGEE. CDR3 size: 14 residues. Trimming took 4 bases from V and 0 from J, leaving 11 bases between them. Written as DNA, the CDR3 is TGTGCCAGCAGCACAAGACCCCTCTCCTACGAGCAGTACTTC. It translates to CASSTRPLSYEQYF.

The chain is built from TRBV7-6 and TRBJ2-5; 7 bases agree with TRBD1. V dropped 4 bases and J dropped 2; count of bases not matched to a gene: 7. Per germline, CDR1 SGHVS and CDR2 FNYEAQ. CDR3 length: 15 amino acids. DNA of the CDR3: TGTGCCAGCAGCTCCCAAACGGGACAGCAAGAGACCCAGTACTTC. Translated: CASSSQTGQQETQYF.

Many counts were recorded for this clonotype. CDR3 coding DNA: TGTGCCAGCAGCCCGGAATTGGGGGCCTGGGAGACCCAGTACTTC. This gives the protein CASSPELGAWETQYF. The chain employs TRBV5-6 and TRBJ2-5; a possible D gene is TRBD1 (6 bases). The CDR3 loop spans 15 amino acids. Germline CDR1 SGHDT, CDR2 YYEEEE. V was shortened by 4 bases and J by 5 bases, with 18 bases between the two germline ends. The whole variable domain, remainder taken from reference TRBV5-6 and TRBJ2-5, is DAGVTQSPTHLIKTRGQQVTLRCSPKSGHDTVSWYQQALGQGPQFIFQYYEEEERQRGNFPDRFSGHQFPNYSSELNVNALLLGDSALYLCASSPELGAWETQYFGPGTRLLVL.

The chain employs TRBV7-9 and TRBJ1-1; D is possibly TRBD1 (5 bases). Trimming cost V 7 bases and J 1 base, with 13 bases left between them. Germline V gene lookup returns CDR1 SEHNR and CDR2 FQNEAQ (reference sequence). CDR3 size: 14 residues. The DNA of the CDR3 is TGTGCCAGCACTGTTGGGACGGCGAACACTGAAGCTTTCTTT. It specifies CASTVGTANTEAFF.

Points on this clonotype: Mismatch with germline at one junction end may stem from a read error. The V call is TRBV7-9, the J call TRBJ1-2; a possible D gene is TRBD1 (6 bases). This CDR3 region has 15 residues. Per the germline V gene, CDR1 is SEHNR and CDR2 is FQNEAQ (reference sequence). In nucleotides, the CDR3 is TGTGCCAGCAGCTTGGACAGCCTAACTAACTATGGCCACACCTTC. Translating gives CASSLDSLTNYGHTF.

This chain connects TRBV19 to TRBJ2-7, with D maybe TRBD1 (6 bases). CDR3 length: 14 amino acids. The V gene's germline CDR1 is LNHDA and CDR2 SQIVND (reference sequence). Deletions cut 7 bases from V and 6 bases from J, with 19 bases between. CDR3 loop: CASTSTGPVSEQYF. The CDR3 nucleotides are TGTGCCAGTACGTCGACAGGTCCGGTGAGCGAGCAGTACTTC.

A few counts support this clonotype. The chain uses TRBV2 and TRBJ2-5; a possible D gene is TRBD2 (6 bases). Germline CDR1 and CDR2: SNHLY and FYNNEI. V was clipped by 2 bases and J by 6 bases, with 16 bases between them. The CDR3 has 15 amino acids. The CDR3 region has the DNA TGTGCCAGCAGTGAAAGCAACGGGAGTGGCAAGACCCAGTACTTC. This encodes CASSESNGSGKTQYF.

This clonotype was seen a few times. V gene TRBV27 combines with J gene TRBJ2-7; unclear D gene. This CDR3 is 10 amino acids long. The V and J ends lost 11 bases and 7 bases respectively, with 12 bases between them. Per germline, CDR1 MNHEY and CDR2 SMNVEV (reference sequence). CDR3 nucleotide sequence: TGTGCCCCCAAACGGTTGGAGCAGTACTTC. Protein: CAPKRLEQYF.

The chain has TRBV2 and TRBJ2-7; D call uncertain. V was pared by 2 bases and J by 7 bases, with 15 bases between. There are 14 residues in the CDR3. The germline V gene encodes CDR1 SNHLY and CDR2 FYNNEI. The chain's CDR3 is CASSEMGGVGEQYF. The CDR3 DNA reads as TGTGCCAGCAGTGAAATGGGCGGCGTAGGGGAGCAGTACTTC.

There are many counts of this clonotype. This sequence joins TRBV3-1 and TRBJ2-7; D remains ambiguous. Deletions cut 2 bases from V and 6 bases from J, with 5 bases between. The germline V gene encodes CDR1 LGHDT and CDR2 YNNKEL (reference sequence). This CDR3 is built from 11 residues. In DNA form, the CDR3 reads TGTGCCAGCAGCCAAATGGGCGAGCAGTACTTC. Translated: CASSQMGEQYF.

The chain couples TRBV6-4 to TRBJ2-2, with TRBD2 matching over 7 bases. This CDR3 has 15 amino acids. The germline CDR1 and CDR2 sequences are MRHNA and SNTAGT. V trimming: 2 bases; J trimming: 5 bases; junction bases outside the gene matches: 5. The CDR3 sequence: CASSDPAGRTGELFF. For the CDR3, the DNA is TGTGCCAGCAGTGACCCAGCGGGAAGAACCGGGGAGCTGTTTTTT.

This clonotype showed up just once. This chain joins TRBV2 and TRBJ2-5; TRBD1 might be the D (5 bases). CDR1 SNHLY and CDR2 FYNNEI come from the germline V gene. The CDR3 has 15 amino acids. V was trimmed by 2 bases and J by 5 bases, leaving 15 bases between them. The CDR3 region is CASSERGRSWETQYF. CDR3 DNA sequence: TGTGCCAGCAGTGAAAGGGGCAGGTCCTGGGAGACCCAGTACTTC.